Below are 27 T cell receptor beta chains sequenced from a single sample in a study of blood T cell repertoires in COVID-19. Some clones are missing from TCRdb's copy, which holds only in-frame ones; the method was immunoSEQ multiplex PCR. The data show about 34,000 clones, roughly 75% seen once. The sample taken for sequencing was peripheral blood. The source of these receptors is a man older than 75 with active or convalescent COVID-19.

This clone has only one observation. V and J are TRBV3-1 (or the pseudogene TRBV3-2) and TRBJ2-3; tentative D call: TRBD2 (5 bases). The germline V gene has CDR1 LGHDT and CDR2 YNNKEL (reference sequence). This CDR3 is built from 11 residues. Trimming shortened V by 1 base and J by 9 bases, and 5 bases separated the two germline ends. The chain's CDR3 is CASSQGGTQYF. CDR3 DNA sequence: TGTGCCAGCAGCCAAGGAGGGACGCAGTATTTT.

The V gene is TRBV14, the J gene TRBJ2-7; 8 bases map to TRBD1. V shed 4 bases and J 9 bases; nucleotides not matched to a gene: 8. The CDR3 is 13 amino acids. Germline-derived CDR1 and CDR2 are SGHDN and FVKESK. The CDR3 here is CASSPRTGIRQYF. CDR3 bases: TGTGCCAGCAGCCCGCGGACAGGGATAAGGCAGTACTTC.

The rearrangement links TRBV25-1 to TRBJ1-2; D gene ambiguous. Germline lookup yields CDR1 MGHDK and CDR2 SYGVNS. Deletions cut 2 bases from V and 2 bases from J, with 6 bases between. The CDR3 is 13 amino acids. In DNA, the CDR3 is TGTGCCAGCAGTGAAACGGGAAACTATGGCTACACCTTC. Protein sequence: CASSETGNYGYTF.

The chain combines TRBV15 with TRBJ2-2, with 7 bases fitting TRBD1. Trimming at V came to 4 bases and at J to 0 bases, leaving 2 bases not matched to a gene. CDR1 is LNHNV, CDR2 YYDKDF, per germline (reference sequence). The CDR3 is made up of 15 amino acids. CDR3 region: CATSKGQANTGELFF. The CDR3 DNA sequence: TGTGCCACCAGCAAAGGACAGGCGAACACCGGGGAGCTGTTTTTT.

The genes are TRBV25-1 and TRBJ1-1; D is perhaps TRBD1 (5 bases). The CDR3 has 13 amino acids. Germline lookup yields CDR1 MGHDK and CDR2 SYGVNS. V dropped 4 bases and J dropped 1 base, with 7 bases sitting between them. The DNA for the CDR3 is TGTGCCAGCAGTGTACAGGCGAACACTGAAGCTTTCTTT. This encodes CASSVQANTEAFF.

This chain uses TRBV6-5 with TRBJ2-1, with a weak D call TRBD2 (6 bases). Germline loops: CDR1 MNHEY, CDR2 SVGAGI. V was trimmed by 7 bases and J by 11 bases, leaving 15 bases between them. The CDR3 runs 12 residues. In DNA, the CDR3 is TGTGCCAGCATAGGATGGGCGGGAAAGCAGTTCTTC. It codes for CASIGWAGKQFF.

Relative to its sample, this clone is medium-sized. The V call is TRBV10-3, the J call TRBJ2-7, with D perhaps TRBD2 (5 bases). The V gene lost 1 base and the J gene lost 9 bases, with 16 bases spanning the gap. Germline CDR1 ENHRY, CDR2 SYGVKD. There are 14 residues in the CDR3. The CDR3 DNA follows: TGTGCCATCAGTGAGTTTGTAGGTGAGGGTGTGCAGTACTTC. Its protein is CAISEFVGEGVQYF.

This chain links TRBV1 with TRBJ2-7; no check of the table's D call, TRBD2, against the DNA was made. TRBV1 is noted as a pseudogene. The CDR3 contains 15 residues. In DNA, the CDR3 is TGCACCAGCAGCCGCGGGAAAGGAGATTTCTACGAGCAGTACTTC. This translates into CTSSRGKGDFYEQYF.

The chain combines TRBV11-3 with TRBJ2-1; 8 positions match TRBD2. V lost 5 bases to trimming and J lost 9 bases; unmatched junction nucleotides: 12. The CDR3 length is 15 residues. The germline gives CDR1 SGHNT, CDR2 YENEEA. The CDR3 nucleotides read TGTGCCAGCAGCCCATCCGGGAGGGCCGACGGTGAGCAGTTCTTC. The encoded protein is CASSPSGRADGEQFF.

The sample holds one count of this clone. The J gene is TRBJ2-5, the V gene TRBV30; D may be TRBD1 (7 bases). The CDR3 sequence is 14 residues long. Trimming left V 8 bases short and J 4 bases short, with 20 bases between. CDR1 and CDR2 (germline): GTSNPN, SVGIG (reference sequence). The CDR3 reads CAGGPEGAGETQYF. The CDR3 nucleotides read TGTGCCGGGGGACCGGAGGGGGCGGGAGAGACCCAGTACTTC.

The rearrangement uses TRBV4-2 and TRBJ2-3, with D possibly being TRBD2 (6 bases). This CDR3 is 16 amino acids long. V lost 2 bases, J lost 7 bases, and 19 bases lay in between. Germline V gene data show CDR1 as LGHNA and CDR2 as YNFKEQ. The DNA of the CDR3 is TGTGCCAGCAGCCAAATTTCTAGCGAGGGGACCAATACGCAGTATTTT. Translating it yields CASSQISSEGTNTQYF.

This sequence joins TRBV6-4 and TRBJ2-2; 7 bases agree with TRBD2. The CDR3 length is 16 residues. CDR1 is MRHNA and CDR2 is SNTAGT in the germline V gene. V lost 4 bases and J lost 8; bases outside the gene matches: 13. CDR3 loop: CASSVGLDGGWGELFF. The CDR3 nucleotides are TGTGCCAGCAGTGTTGGACTAGACGGGGGTTGGGGGGAGCTGTTTTTT.

The chain combines TRBV3-1 (or the pseudogene TRBV3-2) with TRBJ2-7; TRBD2 agrees at 13 bases. Looked up from germline, CDR1 is LGHDT and CDR2 is YNNKEL (reference sequence). This CDR3 region has 19 residues. The V gene end was trimmed by 1 base and the J gene end by 4 bases; junction bases not matched to a gene: 13. The CDR3 region is CASSQGVSGLAGFIYEQYF. For the CDR3, the DNA is TGTGCCAGCAGCCAAGGAGTCTCGGGACTAGCGGGATTTATTTACGAGCAGTACTTC.

V is TRBV27 and J is TRBJ2-1, with 7 nucleotides matching TRBD2. CDR1 and CDR2 (germline): MNHEY, SMNVEV (reference sequence). This CDR3 is built from 15 residues. After removal of 2 bases from V and 9 bases from J, the junction contained 10 bases not matched to a gene. The CDR3 spells CASSLAGLIDGEQFF. The CDR3 region has the DNA TGTGCCAGCAGTTTAGCGGGACTAATTGACGGTGAGCAGTTCTTC.

V usage is TRBV6-5 and J usage is TRBJ1-6; 7 bases agree with TRBD1. Germline V lookup: CDR1 MNHEY, CDR2 SVGAGI. With V trimmed by 5 bases and J by 8 bases, 3 bases remained unmatched. This CDR3 is 13 amino acids long. The CDR3 is CASSRDRDSPLHF. The CDR3 nucleotides are TGTGCCAGCAGTAGAGACAGGGATTCACCCCTCCACTTT.

This clone has a single count. This chain uses TRBV19 with TRBJ2-2; D unclear. Germline V gives CDR1 LNHDA, CDR2 SQIVND (reference sequence). The CDR3 has 16 residues. Trimming stripped 7 bases from V and 1 base from J, with 16 bases between. The CDR3 region has the DNA TGTGCCAGTACCAAGGATAGCCTCCAGAACACCGGGGAGCTGTTTTTT. Protein: CASTKDSLQNTGELFF.

The J gene is TRBJ1-1, the V gene TRBV27; TRBD1 agrees at 9 bases. After removal of 5 bases from V and 1 base from J, the junction contained 2 bases not matched to a gene. The CDR3 has 14 amino acids. Germline loops: CDR1 MNHEY, CDR2 SMNVEV (reference sequence). The CDR3 sequence is CASSRQGGNTEAFF. The CDR3 DNA sequence: TGTGCCAGCAGTCGACAGGGGGGGAACACTGAAGCTTTCTTT.

This rearrangement joins TRBV28 to TRBJ2-5, with D possibly matching TRBD1 (6 bases). This CDR3 region has 13 residues. Trimming cost V 5 bases and J 4 bases, with 11 bases left between them. Germline V lookup: CDR1 MDHEN, CDR2 SYDVKM. The CDR3 nucleotides are TGTGCCAGCAGTCCTGGGACACCAGAGACCCAGTACTTC. Protein product: CASSPGTPETQYF.

This chain links TRBV7-2 with TRBJ2-1; possible D gene TRBD1, 6 bases. The CDR3 is made up of 13 amino acids. The germline V gene has CDR1 SGHTA and CDR2 FQGNSA. V was cut by 5 bases and J by 9 bases, with 14 bases left in between. CDR3 residues: CASSATGIGEQFF. The CDR3 bases are TGTGCCAGCAGCGCCACAGGGATAGGTGAGCAGTTCTTC.

This rearrangement joins TRBV24-1 to TRBJ2-1; TRBD2 matches at 11 bases. V shed 7 bases, J shed 4 bases, and the junction held 5 bases outside the gene matches. The CDR3 spans 15 residues. Germline V gene data show CDR1 as KGHDR and CDR2 as SFDVKD. Here the CDR3 reads CATSETSGIYNEQFF. The CDR3 DNA is TGTGCCACCAGCGAGACTAGCGGGATATACAATGAGCAGTTCTTC.

The rearrangement uses TRBV27 and TRBJ2-3, with D possibly TRBD2 on 6 matching bases. The germline V gene has CDR1 MNHEY and CDR2 SMNVEV (reference sequence). The CDR3 is made up of 16 amino acids. Trimming pared 8 bases from V and 4 bases from J, leaving 22 bases between. The CDR3 sequence is CASGLAPAGRADTQYF. DNA of the CDR3: TGTGCCAGCGGGTTAGCGCCTGCGGGAAGAGCAGATACGCAGTATTTT.

This rearrangement joins TRBV7-9 to TRBJ1-4; 9 positions match TRBD1. Per the germline V gene, CDR1 is SEHNR and CDR2 is FQNEAQ (reference sequence). The J segment lost 6 bases and the V segment lost 3 bases, leaving 11 bases of the junction unmatched. The CDR3 has 17 amino acids. CDR3: CASSLGQGRGGDEKLFF. CDR3 DNA sequence: TGTGCCAGCAGCTTGGGACAGGGAAGAGGGGGTGATGAAAAACTGTTTTTT.

In this sample, this clone turned up once. This rearrangement joins TRBV6-1 to TRBJ1-2; D not resolved. Per germline, CDR1 MNHNS and CDR2 SASEGT. This CDR3 spans 13 amino acids. With 0 bases removed from V and 2 bases from J, the gap between germline ends came to 4 bases. Written as DNA, the CDR3 is TGTGCCAGCAGTGAAGCTAGAAACTATGGCTACACCTTC. Amino acid sequence: CASSEARNYGYTF.

The chain combines TRBV6-2 or TRBV6-3 with TRBJ2-7; D perhaps matches TRBD1 (6 bases). Germline CDR1 is MNHEY and CDR2 is SVGEGT. Trimming shortened V by 2 bases and J by 3 bases, and 14 bases separated the two germline ends. The CDR3 extends over 15 amino acids. CDR3 coding DNA: TGTGCCAGCAGTTACGCTGGACAGCAACTCTACGAGCAGTACTTC. This codes for CASSYAGQQLYEQYF.

The chain recombines TRBV21-1 with TRBJ2-1; the table's D call TRBD2 went unverified against the DNA. TRBV21-1 is a pseudogene segment. The CDR3 extends over 14 amino acids. The CDR3 region has the DNA TGTGCCAGCACCCCCGGGCTAGCCTCCAATGAGCAGTTCTTC. Protein: CASTPGLASNEQFF.

J is TRBJ2-1 and V is TRBV7-8; TRBD2 matches at 11 bases. Germline V lookup: CDR1 SGHVS, CDR2 FQNEAQ. The CDR3 is 16 residues long. The ends lost 1 base at V and 5 bases at J; junction bases unmatched: 4. The CDR3 here is CASSLVGLAAHNEQFF. CDR3 bases: TGTGCCAGCAGCTTAGTGGGACTAGCGGCACACAATGAGCAGTTCTTC.

The sample holds a few counts of this clone. The V gene is TRBV6-5, the J gene TRBJ2-7; a weak D match, TRBD1 (6 bases). The germline gives CDR1 MNHEY, CDR2 SVGAGI. The CDR3 covers 15 residues. V dropped 5 bases and J dropped 4 bases, with 18 bases sitting between them. CDR3 loop: CASSRDTLDWYEQYF. The DNA of the CDR3 is TGTGCCAGCAGTCGGGACACATTGGACTGGTACGAGCAGTACTTC.